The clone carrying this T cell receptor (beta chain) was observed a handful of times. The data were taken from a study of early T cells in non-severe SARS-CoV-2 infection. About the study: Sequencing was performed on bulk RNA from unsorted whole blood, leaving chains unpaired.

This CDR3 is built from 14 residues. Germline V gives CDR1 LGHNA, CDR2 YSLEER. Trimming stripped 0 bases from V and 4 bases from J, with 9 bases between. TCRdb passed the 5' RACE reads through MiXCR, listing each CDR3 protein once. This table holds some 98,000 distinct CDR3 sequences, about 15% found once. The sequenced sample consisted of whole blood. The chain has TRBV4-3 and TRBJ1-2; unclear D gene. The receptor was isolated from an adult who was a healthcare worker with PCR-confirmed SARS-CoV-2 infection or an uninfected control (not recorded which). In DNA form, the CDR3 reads TGCGCCAGCAGCCAAGAATTGTCTTTCTATGGCTACACCTTC. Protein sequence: CASSQELSFYGYTF.